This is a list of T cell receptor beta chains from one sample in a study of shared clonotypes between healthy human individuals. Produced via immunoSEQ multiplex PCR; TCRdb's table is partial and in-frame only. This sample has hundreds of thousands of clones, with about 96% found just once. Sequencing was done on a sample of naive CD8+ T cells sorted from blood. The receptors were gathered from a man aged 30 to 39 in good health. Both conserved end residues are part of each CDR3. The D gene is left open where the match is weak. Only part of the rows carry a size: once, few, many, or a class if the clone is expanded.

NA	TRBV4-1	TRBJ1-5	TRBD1	TGCGCCAGCAGCCAGGTTTGGACAGGGGAAGGTCAGCCCCAGCATTTT	CASSQVWTGEGQPQHF
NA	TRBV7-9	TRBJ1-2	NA	TGTGCCAGCAGCCAACCGGACACCTGGGATGGCTACACCTTC	CASSQPDTWDGYTF
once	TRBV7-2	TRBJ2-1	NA	TGTGCCAGCAGCTTAGTGGACTTTGGTTCCTTCAATGAGCAGTTCTTC	CASSLVDFGSFNEQFF
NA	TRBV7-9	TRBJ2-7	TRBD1	TGTGCCAGCAGCAAGGGGACAGCGAACTCCTACGAGCAGTACTTC	CASSKGTANSYEQYF
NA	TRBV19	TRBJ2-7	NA	TGTGCCAGTAGTATACGGACAGCCACCTACGAGCAGTACTTC	CASSIRTATYEQYF
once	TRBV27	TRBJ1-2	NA	TGTGCCAGCAGCCTCGGGGTTGGCTATGGCTACACCTTC	CASSLGVGYGYTF
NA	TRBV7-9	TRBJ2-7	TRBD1	TGTGCCAGCAGCTTAATGACCGGGACAGCCCTTTACGAGCAGTACTTC	CASSLMTGTALYEQYF
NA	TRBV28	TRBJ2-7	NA	TGTGCCAGCAGTTTAAGAACCAGGGTTTACGAGCAGTACTTC	CASSLRTRVYEQYF
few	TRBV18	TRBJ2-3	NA	TGTGCCAGCTCACCGGGATATTTCCAGGGTGCCGAATTGGATACGCAGTATTTT	CASSPGYFQGAELDTQYF
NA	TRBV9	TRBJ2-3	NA	TGTGCCAGCAGCGTAGGCGGTAGCACAGATACGCAGTATTTT	CASSVGGSTDTQYF
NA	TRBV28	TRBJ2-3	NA	TGTGCCAGCAGTTTCCCGGGGGTCAGCACAGATACGCAGTATTTT	CASSFPGVSTDTQYF
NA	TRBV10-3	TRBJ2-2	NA	TGTGCCATCAGTGAGGCGCCCCCCGCCGGGGAGCTGTTTTTT	CAISEAPPAGELFF
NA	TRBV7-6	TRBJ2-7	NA	TGTGCCAGCAGCCCAGGGACACTCAGCTCCTACGAGCAGTACTTC	CASSPGTLSSYEQYF
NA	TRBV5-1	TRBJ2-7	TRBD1	TGCGCCAGCAGCTTGGGCAATGCGGGACAGGGATCCTACGAGCAGTACTTC	CASSLGNAGQGSYEQYF
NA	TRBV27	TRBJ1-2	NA	TGTGCCAGCAGTTCCAGCGGGCCTCTCGACGGCTACACCTTC	CASSSSGPLDGYTF
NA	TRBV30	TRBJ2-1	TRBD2	TGTGCCTGGAGTGGCCCGCTAGCGGGAATAATCAATGAGCAGTTCTTC	CAWSGPLAGIINEQFF
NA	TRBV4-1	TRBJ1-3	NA	TGCGCCAGCAGCCAACGGGATCCTGTTTCATCTGGAAACACCATATATTTT	CASSQRDPVSSGNTIYF
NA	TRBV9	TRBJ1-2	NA	TGTGCCAGCAGCCCAACTCCAGGGGCGGCTAACTATGGCTACACCTTC	CASSPTPGAANYGYTF
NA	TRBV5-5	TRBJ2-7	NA	TGTGCCAGCCGGGACTCCTACGAGCAGTACTTC	CASRDSYEQYF
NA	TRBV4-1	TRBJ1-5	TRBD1	TGCGCCAGCAGCCAAGATATGACAGGGTACGGTCAGCCCCAGCATTTT	CASSQDMTGYGQPQHF
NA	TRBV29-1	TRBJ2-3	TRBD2	TGCAGCGTTGCTAGCGGGAGCGGAGATACGCAGTATTTT	CSVASGSGDTQYF
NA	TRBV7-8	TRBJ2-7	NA	TGTGCCAGCAGCTTAGCGAACAGGGAGGCCTACGAGCAGTACTTC	CASSLANREAYEQYF
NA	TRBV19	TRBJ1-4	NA	TGTGCCACACGATCAGGTGCAACTAATGAAAAACTGTTTTTT	CATRSGATNEKLFF
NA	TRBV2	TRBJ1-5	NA	TGTGCCAGCAGGGGGGCTTACAGGCCGCCCCAGCATTTT	CASRGAYRPPQHF
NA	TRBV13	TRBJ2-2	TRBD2	TGTGCCAGCAACCACGGGGGGGTCACCGGGGAGCTGTTTTTT	CASNHGGVTGELFF
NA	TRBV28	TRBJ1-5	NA	TGTGCCAGCAGTCCTCCTACAGGGAGGAATCAGCCCCAGCATTTT	CASSPPTGRNQPQHF
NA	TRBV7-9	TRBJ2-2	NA	TGTGCCAGCAGCCGCGAGGACTGGGCCGGGGAGCTGTTTTTT	CASSREDWAGELFF
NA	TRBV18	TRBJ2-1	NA	TGTGCCAGCTCAACCACCGGTGGTGATGAGCAGTTCTTC	CASSTTGGDEQFF
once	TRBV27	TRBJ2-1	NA	TGTGCCAGCAGTTTAACGACACAGGCGCCCTACAATGAGCAGTTCTTC	CASSLTTQAPYNEQFF
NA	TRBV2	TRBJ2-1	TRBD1	TGTGCCAGCAGTTTACAGGGGGGTTACAATGAGCAGTTCTTC	CASSLQGGYNEQFF
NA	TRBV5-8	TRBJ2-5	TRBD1	TGTGCCAGCAGCTTCCGACAGGGGGGGGAGACCCAGTACTTC	CASSFRQGGETQYF
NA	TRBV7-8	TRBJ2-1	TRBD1	TGTGCCAGCAGCTTAGAGACAGGGACCTACAATGAGCAGTTCTTC	CASSLETGTYNEQFF
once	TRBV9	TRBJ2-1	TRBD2	TGTGCCAGCAGCGTAAAGGTAGCGGGAGGTGGTTCCTACAATGAGCAGTTCTTC	CASSVKVAGGGSYNEQFF
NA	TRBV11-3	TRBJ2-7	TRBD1	TGTGCCAGCAGTACAGGGGGTGACGAGCAGTACTTC	CASSTGGDEQYF
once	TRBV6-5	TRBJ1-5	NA	TGTGCCAGCAGTTACTCGACAGATCAGCCCCAGCATTTT	CASSYSTDQPQHF
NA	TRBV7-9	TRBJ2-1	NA	TGTGCCAGCAGCTTATATTCCTACTACAATGAGCAGTTCTTC	CASSLYSYYNEQFF
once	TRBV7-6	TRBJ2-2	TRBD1	TGTGCCAGCAGCCCAGGGACAGGGGTCCCCGGGGAGCTGTTTTTT	CASSPGTGVPGELFF
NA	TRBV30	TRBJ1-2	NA	TGTGCCTGGAGTCTTGGCGGGTATGGCTACACCTTC	CAWSLGGYGYTF
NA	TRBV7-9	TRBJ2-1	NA	TGTGCCAGCAGCTTTGGGGGGCTGGGTGAGCAGTTCTTC	CASSFGGLGEQFF
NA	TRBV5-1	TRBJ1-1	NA	TGCGCCAGCAGCTTGGGGGGGCGAGGAGACACTGAAGCTTTCTTT	CASSLGGRGDTEAFF
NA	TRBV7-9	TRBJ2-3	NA	TGTGCCAGCAGCTTACGGGAGTCGTTCACAGATACGCAGTATTTT	CASSLRESFTDTQYF
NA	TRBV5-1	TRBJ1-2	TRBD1	TGCGCCAGCAGCCCGGGACAGGCAGCTAACTATGGCTACACCTTC	CASSPGQAANYGYTF
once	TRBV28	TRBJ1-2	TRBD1	TGTGCCAGCAGATTCTTGCGACAGGGTTTAGGCTATGGCTACACCTTC	CASRFLRQGLGYGYTF
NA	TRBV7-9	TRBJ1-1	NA	TGTGCCAGCAGCCGGGGAAACACTGAAGCTTTCTTT	CASSRGNTEAFF
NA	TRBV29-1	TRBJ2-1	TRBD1	TGCAGCGTTGAGGGACAGACCAGCTCCTACAATGAGCAGTTCTTC	CSVEGQTSSYNEQFF
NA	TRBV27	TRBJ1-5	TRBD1	TGTGCCAGCAGTTTAGGACAGGGTTCTCAGCCCCAGCATTTT	CASSLGQGSQPQHF
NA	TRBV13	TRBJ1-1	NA	TGTGCCAGCAGCCCCAGAGTAGTGAACACTGAAGCTTTCTTT	CASSPRVVNTEAFF
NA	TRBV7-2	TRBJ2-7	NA	TGTGCCAGCAGCACCGGGACGGACTCCTACGAGCAGTACTTC	CASSTGTDSYEQYF